Following are 23 T cell receptor beta chains from one sample sequenced in a study of OX40 agonist ivuxolimab in advanced cancers. TCRdb's copy holds only in-frame clones and misses some; the assay was immunoSEQ multiplex PCR. The table records some 74,000 clones, less than 90% of them present only once. The specimen was CD4+ or CD8+ T cells sorted from blood, collected in a trial of the OX40 agonist ivuxolimab. The receptors were sampled from an adult with an advanced solid tumor such as melanoma, head and neck, liver or kidney cancer.

This chain links TRBV27 with TRBJ2-1, with 9 bases that match TRBD1. With V trimmed by 1 base and J by 5 bases, 3 bases remained unmatched. Germline assignment: CDR1 MNHEY and CDR2 SMNVEV (reference sequence). The CDR3 has 15 amino acids. CDR3 nucleotides: TGTGCCAGCAGTTTATGGGGGACAGGGAACAATGAGCAGTTCTTC. This sequence encodes CASSLWGTGNNEQFF.

The chain carries TRBV4-2 and TRBJ2-7, with 11 bases fitting TRBD2. The V segment lost 5 bases and the J segment 3 bases; nucleotides outside the gene matches: 9. The length of the CDR3 is 16 residues. CDR1 and CDR2 (germline): LGHNA, YNFKEQ. CDR3: CASSSASGLADYEQYF. The DNA of the CDR3 is TGTGCCAGCAGCAGCGCCTCGGGACTAGCGGACTACGAGCAGTACTTC.

The chain carries TRBV7-9 and TRBJ1-4, with TRBD1 matching over 8 bases. The CDR3 has 14 residues. V shed 4 bases and J 6 bases; nucleotides not matched to a gene: 4. CDR1 is SEHNR and CDR2 is FQNEAQ in the germline V gene (reference sequence). Here the CDR3 reads CASSSTGADEKLFF. CDR3 nucleotide sequence: TGTGCCAGCAGCTCGACAGGGGCCGATGAAAAACTGTTTTTT.

V is TRBV7-3 and J is TRBJ2-7, with 8 bases that match TRBD1. The germline V gene encodes CDR1 SGHTA and CDR2 FQGTGA. This CDR3 region has 13 residues. Unmatched junction bases numbered 5, after V lost 5 bases and J lost 5 bases. The CDR3, as DNA: TGTGCCAGCAGCCTCGGACAGGGTAACGAGCAGTACTTC. Protein: CASSLGQGNEQYF.

This chain joins TRBV7-9 and TRBJ2-3, with TRBD1 identical over 10 bases. V lost 1 base and J lost 5; bases outside the gene matches: 6. Germline V gives CDR1 SEHNR, CDR2 FQNEAQ (reference sequence). The CDR3 totals 16 residues. The chain's CDR3 is CASSLVWGQGKDTQYF. The DNA of the CDR3 is TGTGCCAGCAGCTTAGTCTGGGGACAGGGGAAAGATACGCAGTATTTT. Filled out from reference TRBV7-9 and TRBJ2-3, the complete variable domain reads DTGVSQNPRHKITKRGQNVTFRCDPISEHNRLYWYRQTLGQGPEFLTYFQNEAQLEKSRLLSDRFSAERPKGSFSTLEIQRTEQGDSAMYLCASSLVWGQGKDTQYFGPGTRLTVL.

V gene TRBV5-4 combines with J gene TRBJ2-5; D is undetermined. V gave up 2 bases and J gave up 3 bases, with 11 bases separating them. This CDR3 comprises 14 residues. Per germline, CDR1 SGHNT and CDR2 YYREEE (reference sequence). The CDR3 spells CASSFGPLEETQYF. CDR3 bases: TGTGCCAGCAGCTTTGGGCCCCTCGAAGAGACCCAGTACTTC. The whole variable domain, remainder taken from reference TRBV5-4 and TRBJ2-5, is ETGVTQSPTHLIKTRGQQVTLRCSSQSGHNTVSWYQQALGQGPQFIFQYYREEENGRGNFPPRFSGLQFPNYSSELNVNALELDDSALYLCASSFGPLEETQYFGPGTRLLVL.

This CDR3 reads CASSLSPLAVQYF. In nucleotides, the CDR3 is TGTGCCAGCAGCTTATCTCCCCTAGCGGTGCAGTACTTC. The gene calls are TRBV7-9 and TRBJ2-7; 7 bases agree with TRBD2. CDR3 length: 13 amino acids. CDR1 is SEHNR and CDR2 is FQNEAQ in the germline V gene (reference sequence). V was clipped by 2 bases and J by 9 bases; unmatched bases: 7.

As to this clone: In the same sample, other DNA sequences code for this CDR3. The V call is TRBV7-6, the J call TRBJ1-4; no clear D gene. This CDR3 is built from 14 residues. From germline, CDR1 is SGHVS and CDR2 FNYEAQ. The V and J ends lost 2 bases and 0 bases respectively, with 4 bases between them. The CDR3 region has the DNA TGTGCCAGCAGCTTACAGGCAACTAATGAAAAACTGTTTTTT. Its protein is CASSLQATNEKLFF.

The chain's CDR3 is CAWSVGGTDSPLHF. CDR3 in DNA: TGTGCCTGGAGTGTGGGGGGGACAGACTCACCCCTCCACTTT. The chain employs TRBV30 and TRBJ1-6; 7 bases are shared with TRBD1. CDR3 length: 14 residues. The ends lost 0 bases at V and 10 bases at J; junction bases unmatched: 6. Per germline, CDR1 GTSNPN and CDR2 SVGIG (reference sequence).

The chain couples TRBV18 to TRBJ2-6, with D hard to call. The CDR3 has 17 residues. Trimming removed 5 bases from V and 0 bases from J, with 14 bases in between. Germline V gives CDR1 KGHSH, CDR2 LQKENI. In DNA form, the CDR3 reads TGTGCCAGCTCATCCCTTCGGCGGTCCTCTGGGGCCAACGTCCTGACTTTC. It is translated as CASSSLRRSSGANVLTF.

This clone was seen only once. The V and J genes are TRBV7-9 and TRBJ1-5, with a possible D match to TRBD1 (6 bases). This CDR3 contains 15 residues. V was trimmed by 5 bases and J by 3 bases, leaving 14 bases between them. Germline V CDR1 and CDR2: SEHNR, FQNEAQ (reference sequence). CDR3 region: CASSPTGAVNQPQHF. The CDR3 nucleotides are TGTGCCAGCAGCCCGACAGGCGCGGTCAATCAGCCCCAGCATTTT.

The gene calls are TRBV11-3 and TRBJ2-3, with TRBD2 as a possible D gene (6 bases). In germline, CDR1 is SGHNT, CDR2 YENEEA. The CDR3 is made up of 15 amino acids. V was cut by 5 bases and J by 0 bases, with 12 bases left in between. CDR3 nucleotide sequence: TGTGCCAGCAGCCCGCTGACTAGAAGCACAGATACGCAGTATTTT. Its translation: CASSPLTRSTDTQYF.

The chain is built from TRBV6-6 and TRBJ1-2; possible D gene TRBD1, 5 bases. Germline loops: CDR1 MNHNY, CDR2 SVGAGI (reference sequence). Trimming pared 1 base from V and 3 bases from J, leaving 6 bases between. There are 13 residues in the CDR3. The CDR3 spells CASSYWGDYGYTF. CDR3 nucleotide sequence: TGTGCCAGCAGTTACTGGGGGGACTATGGCTACACCTTC.

V usage is TRBV7-6 and J usage is TRBJ1-1; D remains ambiguous. The germline V gene encodes CDR1 SGHVS and CDR2 FNYEAQ. The CDR3 extends over 13 amino acids. Between the trimmed V and J ends, which lost 0 bases and 5 bases, there was a span of 7 bases. This CDR3 reads CASSLAAGTEAFF. CDR3 bases: TGTGCCAGCAGCTTAGCTGCGGGGACTGAAGCTTTCTTT.

This chain uses TRBV5-4 with TRBJ2-1; no firm D call. The CDR3 contains 15 residues. From germline, CDR1 is SGHNT and CDR2 YYREEE (reference sequence). Trimming pared 4 bases from V and 3 bases from J, leaving 14 bases between. The CDR3 nucleotides read TGTGCCAGCAGCGTGCACATAGCAGACTACAATGAGCAGTTCTTC. Translated, it gives CASSVHIADYNEQFF.

The chain carries TRBV13 and TRBJ2-3; 10 bases are a match to TRBD2. There are 16 residues in the CDR3. J was trimmed by 3 bases and V by 5 bases; bases with no gene match: 8. Per germline, CDR1 PRHDT and CDR2 FYEKMQ (reference sequence). The CDR3 sequence is CASSRPGLANTDTQYF. The CDR3 nucleotides are TGTGCCAGCAGCCGACCGGGACTAGCGAATACAGATACGCAGTATTTT.

The genes are TRBV2 and TRBJ2-7; perhaps TRBD1 as D (5 bases). Germline V gives CDR1 SNHLY, CDR2 FYNNEI. The CDR3 is made up of 13 amino acids. V was shortened by 7 bases and J by 2 bases, with 12 bases between the two germline ends. The CDR3 protein is CASTMGPPYEQYF. In DNA form, the CDR3 reads TGTGCCAGCACCATGGGGCCTCCCTACGAGCAGTACTTC.

Here the CDR3 reads CASSRLGPLNTEAFF. The CDR3 nucleotides read TGTGCCAGCAGCCGCCTCGGCCCGCTGAACACTGAAGCTTTCTTT. V usage is TRBV7-9 and J usage is TRBJ1-1; no firm D call. CDR1 and CDR2 (germline): SEHNR, FQNEAQ (reference sequence). The CDR3 runs 15 residues. V lost 5 bases and J lost 0, with 13 bases in between.

The J gene is TRBJ1-2, the V gene TRBV5-4; possibly TRBD1 for D (6 bases). Germline V gives CDR1 SGHNT, CDR2 YYREEE (reference sequence). This CDR3 is built from 16 residues. V was trimmed by 0 bases and J by 8 bases, leaving 20 bases between them. The CDR3 loop is CASSLDGQWDLEGYTF. The CDR3 nucleotides are TGTGCCAGCAGCTTGGATGGACAGTGGGATTTGGAGGGCTACACCTTC.

The V gene is TRBV30, the J gene TRBJ1-3; 9 bases are a match to TRBD1. The germline V gene encodes CDR1 GTSNPN and CDR2 SVGIG (reference sequence). V was clipped by 5 bases and J by 5 bases; unmatched bases: 4. The CDR3 totals 13 residues. The CDR3 is CAWGTGTRNTIYF. CDR3 bases: TGTGCCTGGGGGACAGGGACTAGAAACACCATATATTTT.

The CDR3 protein is CASSFPYSGRSYNEQFF. CDR3 nucleotide sequence: TGTGCCAGCAGCTTCCCCTATAGCGGCAGGTCCTACAATGAGCAGTTCTTC. This sequence joins TRBV7-9 and TRBJ2-1; tentatively, D is TRBD2 (6 bases). The length of the CDR3 is 17 residues. Germline V gene sequence: CDR1 SEHNR, CDR2 FQNEAQ (reference sequence). V was clipped by 3 bases and J by 1 base, with 16 bases between them.

This chain links TRBV7-2 with TRBJ2-3; a weak D match, TRBD2 (6 bases). Germline CDR1 and CDR2: SGHTA and FQGNSA. The CDR3 has 14 residues. V was clipped by 5 bases and J by 2 bases, with 11 bases between them. CDR3 region: CASSKGLPTDTQYF. The CDR3 bases are TGTGCCAGCAGCAAGGGACTTCCCACAGATACGCAGTATTTT.

The chain links TRBV19 to TRBJ1-2; maybe TRBD1 (6 bases). The CDR3 extends over 17 amino acids. V gave up 3 bases and J gave up 7 bases, with 24 bases separating them. Germline loops: CDR1 LNHDA, CDR2 SQIVND (reference sequence). The CDR3 spells CASSIPIGTGTFSGYTF. Written as DNA, the CDR3 is TGTGCCAGTAGTATTCCGATAGGTACAGGGACATTTTCTGGCTACACCTTC.